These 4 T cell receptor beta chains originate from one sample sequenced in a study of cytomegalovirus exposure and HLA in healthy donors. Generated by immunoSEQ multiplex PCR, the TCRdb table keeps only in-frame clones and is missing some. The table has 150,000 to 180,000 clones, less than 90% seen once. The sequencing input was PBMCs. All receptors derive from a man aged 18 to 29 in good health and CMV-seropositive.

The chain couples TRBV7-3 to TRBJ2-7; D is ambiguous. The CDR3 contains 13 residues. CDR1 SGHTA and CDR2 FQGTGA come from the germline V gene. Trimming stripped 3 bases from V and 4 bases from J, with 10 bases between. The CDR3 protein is CASSLGGVYEQYF. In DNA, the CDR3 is TGTGCCAGCAGCTTGGGTGGAGTTTACGAGCAGTACTTC.

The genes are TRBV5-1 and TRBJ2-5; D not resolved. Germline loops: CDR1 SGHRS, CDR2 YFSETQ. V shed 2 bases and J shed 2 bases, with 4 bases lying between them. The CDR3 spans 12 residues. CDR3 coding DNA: TGCGCCAGCAGCTTATTACAAGAGACCCAGTACTTC. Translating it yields CASSLLQETQYF.

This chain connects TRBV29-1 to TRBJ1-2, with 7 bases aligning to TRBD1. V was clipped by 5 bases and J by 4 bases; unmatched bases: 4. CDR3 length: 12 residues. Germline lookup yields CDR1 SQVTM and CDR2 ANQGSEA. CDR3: CSVFHRGYGYTF. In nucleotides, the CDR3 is TGCAGCGTTTTCCACAGGGGCTATGGCTACACCTTC.

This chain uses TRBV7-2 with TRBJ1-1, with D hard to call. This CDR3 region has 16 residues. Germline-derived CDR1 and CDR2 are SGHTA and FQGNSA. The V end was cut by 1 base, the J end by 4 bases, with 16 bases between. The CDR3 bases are TGTGCCAGCAGCTTAGGCCTACGCGGGCTGGGCACTGAAGCTTTCTTT. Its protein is CASSLGLRGLGTEAFF. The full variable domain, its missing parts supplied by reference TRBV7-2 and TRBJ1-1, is GAGVSQSPSNKVTEKGKDVELRCDPISGHTALYWYRQSLGQGLEFLIYFQGNSAPDKSGLPSDRFSAERTGGSVSTLTIQRTQQEDSAVYLCASSLGLRGLGTEAFFGQGTRLTVV.